The rows below give T cell receptor beta chains drawn from one sample of a study of blood T cell repertoires in COVID-19. Clones were sequenced by immunoSEQ multiplex PCR, and TCRdb holds only the in-frame ones, with some missing. The sample has 95,000 to 110,000 clones; roughly nine tenths are singletons. The specimen was peripheral blood. The origin of the receptors is a woman of 80 years or more in a cohort sampled during active COVID-19. Each CDR3 is given with its conserved first and last residue. A D gene is named only where the DNA matches it firmly.

j_call v_call d_call cdr3_nt cdr3_aa
TRBJ2-3 TRBV7-2 - TGTGCCAGCAGCTTAAAGACAGGTCCCACAGATACGCAGTATTTT CASSLKTGPTDTQYF
TRBJ1-3 TRBV7-8 TRBD1 TGTGCCAGCAGCGTGGACAGGGTGAGGGGAAACACCATATATTTT CASSVDRVRGNTIYF
TRBJ1-6 TRBV2 TRBD1 TGTGCCAGCGGAGGGACAGGGGGCTTCTCCTATAATTCACCCCTCCACTTT CASGGTGGFSYNSPLHF
TRBJ2-5 TRBV18 - TGTGCCAGCTCACCATTGCCGGGGCAAGAGACCCAGTACTTC CASSPLPGQETQYF
TRBJ1-2 TRBV7-2 - TGTGCCAGCAGCTTTCTCGGACAACTCTATGGCTACACCTTC CASSFLGQLYGYTF
TRBJ2-7 TRBV3-1/TRBV3-2 - TGTGCCAGCAGCCCGTCCCGGGGGGAGCAGTACTTC CASSPSRGEQYF
TRBJ1-5 TRBV10-3 - TGTGCCATCAGTGAAATGCAGGGGCAGGATCAGCCCCAGCATTTT CAISEMQGQDQPQHF
TRBJ1-2 TRBV28 TRBD1 TGTGCCAGCAGAAAATCGCCAGGGGGCTATGGCTACACCTTC CASRKSPGGYGYTF
TRBJ2-7 TRBV5-1 - TGCGCCAGCAGCTTGGGGAGACCGGAGGGGAGCTACGAGCAGTACTTC CASSLGRPEGSYEQYF
TRBJ2-7 TRBV6-6 - TGTGCCAGCAGTCGTCCCGGGACACGATCGAGGGCGGACGAGCAGTACTTC CASSRPGTRSRADEQYF